This is a list of T cell receptor beta chains from one sample in a study of T cell changes during pregnancy in multiple sclerosis. Some clones are missing from TCRdb's copy, which holds only in-frame ones; the method was immunoSEQ multiplex PCR. The sample has more than 25,000 clones; around 90% are singletons. The material was CD4+ T cells from peripheral blood mononuclear cells, obtained in the first trimester of pregnancy. The source of these receptors is a female donor with multiple sclerosis, enrolled in a pregnancy study. CDR3s include the opening cysteine and the closing phenylalanine or tryptophan. A D gene is named only where the DNA matches it firmly. A row's size may be missing; if present it is once, few, many or a size class.

>16|-|TRBJ2-7|TRBD1|TRBV5-4
TGTGCCAGCAGCTCGACCCCGGACAGGCACAGGGACGAGCAGTACTTC
CASSSTPDRHRDEQYF
>15|-|TRBJ2-1|-|TRBV7-2
TGTGCCAGCAGCATTAGTGCTGGGACTCCACAAGGGAGGTTCTTC
CASSISAGTPQGRFF
>12|-|TRBJ2-4|TRBD1|TRBV18
TGTGCCAGCTCAGGAAGACAGGGGCCGCCCTCCTTC
CASSGRQGPPSF
>17|-|TRBJ1-6|TRBD1|TRBV30
TGTGCCTGGAGCGTCCGGGACAGGGGTTCCTATAATTCACCCCTCCACTTT
CAWSVRDRGSYNSPLHF
>14|-|TRBJ1-5|-|TRBV2
TGTGCCAGCGGGGCGGGGCGCGGTAATCAGCCCCAGCATTTT
CASGAGRGNQPQHF
>15|-|TRBJ2-3|-|TRBV4-1
TGCGCCAGCAGCCTTACGGCAGCGGGCACAGATACGCAGTATTTT
CASSLTAAGTDTQYF
>14|-|TRBJ2-7|-|TRBV1
TGCACCGGGCAGGGGCCCCCGTTTCCTGAGGAGCAGTACTTC
CTGQGPPFPEEQYF
>13|-|TRBJ1-1|-|TRBV2
TGTGCCAGCAGATCGCAGGTGAACACTGAAGCTTTCTTT
CASRSQVNTEAFF
>14|-|TRBJ1-2|-|TRBV18
TGTGCCAGCTCACCGGGTACAGAAGTTTATGGCTACACCTTC
CASSPGTEVYGYTF
>14|-|TRBJ2-1|-|TRBV5-1
TGCGCCAGCAGCTCCACCACAGGGTACAATGAGCAGTTCTTC
CASSSTTGYNEQFF
>13|-|TRBJ1-2|TRBD1|TRBV5-4
TGTGCCAGCACCCGGGACAGGGGCTATGGCTACACCTTC
CASTRDRGYGYTF
>14|-|TRBJ1-5|-|TRBV2
TGTGCCAGCAGTGACAGGGAGGGCAATCAGCCCCAGCATTTT
CASSDREGNQPQHF
>18|-|TRBJ2-5|TRBD1|TRBV6-1
TGTGCCAGCAGTGAATCAATAGGGCAGGACAGGGGGGGAGAGACCCAGTACTTC
CASSESIGQDRGGETQYF
>14|once|TRBJ1-1|-|TRBV2
TGTGCCAGCAGTGATCGCGGGGCAGGGCTGAATGCTTTCTTT
CASSDRGAGLNAFF
>14|-|TRBJ2-7|TRBD1|TRBV2
TGTGCCAGCAGTGAGAAGGGGACAGGGTACGAGCAGTACTTC
CASSEKGTGYEQYF
>16|-|TRBJ1-1|-|TRBV5-1
TGCGCCAGCAGCTTCACCCGCGGGACTGAGAACACTGAAGCTTTCTTT
CASSFTRGTENTEAFF
>14|-|TRBJ1-1|-|TRBV5-1
TGCGCCAGCAGCTTGGGAAACAGGAACACTGAAGCTTTCTTT
CASSLGNRNTEAFF
>14|once|TRBJ1-5|-|TRBV19
TGTGCCAGTAATGACTTTATGAGCAATCAGCCCCAGCATTTT
CASNDFMSNQPQHF
>11|-|TRBJ2-7|TRBD1|TRBV5-1
TGCGCCAGCAGCTTGGAGGGGGCGCAGTACTTC
CASSLEGAQYF
>15|-|TRBJ1-5|TRBD1|TRBV6-5
TGTGCCAGCAGATCCGCAACAGGGGACAATCAGCCCCAGCATTTT
CASRSATGDNQPQHF
>12|once|TRBJ2-1|-|TRBV11-3
TGTGCCAGCAGCTTAGGACAGAATGAGCAGTTCTTC
CASSLGQNEQFF
>17|-|TRBJ2-3|TRBD2|TRBV25-1
TGTGCCAGCAATCCGGGGCGGACTAGCGGGGGTATTGATACGCAGTATTTT
CASNPGRTSGGIDTQYF
>13|-|TRBJ2-5|-|TRBV29-1
TGCAGCGTTGCCCGGGACTTACAAGAGACCCAGTACTTC
CSVARDLQETQYF
>15|-|TRBJ2-1|-|TRBV2
TGTGCCAGCCGACCGATCGGAGGGGCTTACGGTGAGCAGTTCTTC
CASRPIGGAYGEQFF
>14|-|TRBJ2-3|TRBD2|TRBV29-1
TGCAGCGTTGACGGGGGGGCCAACACAGATACGCAGTATTTT
CSVDGGANTDTQYF
>11|-|TRBJ2-1|TRBD1|TRBV2
TGTGCCAGCAGTTTAGGACAGGGAAGGTTCTTC
CASSLGQGRFF
>14|-|TRBJ2-5|-|TRBV11-2
TGTGCCAGCAGCCTGGGGGGACTGTCTGGGACCCAGTACTTC
CASSLGGLSGTQYF
>14|-|TRBJ2-7|TRBD1|TRBV7-9
TGTGCCAGCAGCTCGTGGGACAGGTCCTACGAGCAGTACTTC
CASSSWDRSYEQYF
>15|-|TRBJ1-5|-|TRBV19
TGTGCCAGTAGTGAAAGACGGAACGGGAATCAGCCCCAGCATTTT
CASSERRNGNQPQHF
>14|-|TRBJ1-2|-|TRBV2
TGTGCCAGCACGAACCGACCGGACTACTATGGCTACACCTTC
CASTNRPDYYGYTF
>16|-|TRBJ1-2|TRBD1|TRBV6-1
TGTGCCAGCAGTGAAGGAGGGGGCAGACCTAACTATGGCTACACCTTC
CASSEGGGRPNYGYTF
>15|-|TRBJ1-4|-|TRBV28
TGTGCCAGCAGTTTATATAGGGCGCGGACTGGAAAACTGTTTTTT
CASSLYRARTGKLFF
>12|-|TRBJ2-7|-|TRBV2
TGTGCCAGCAGTGTAACAGGCTACGAGCAGTACTTC
CASSVTGYEQYF
>13|-|TRBJ1-1|-|TRBV27
TGTGCCAGCAGTTTACGGGTAGGCACTGAAGCTTTCTTT
CASSLRVGTEAFF
>12|-|TRBJ2-7|-|TRBV5-5
TGTGCCAGCAGCTCCAGCTCCTACGAGCAGTACTTC
CASSSSSYEQYF
>15|-|TRBJ1-4|TRBD1|TRBV5-8
TGTGCCAGCAGCGACAGGGACAGGTTTAATAAAAAACTGTTTTTT
CASSDRDRFNKKLFF
>18|-|TRBJ1-4|-|TRBV5-1
TGCGCCAGCAGCTTTCGGCCCCCGACCGGACGGGGGAATGAAAAACTGTTTTTT
CASSFRPPTGRGNEKLFF
>14|-|TRBJ2-3|TRBD1|TRBV11-2
TGTGCCAGCAGGGACAGGGGGCTTTGGGATACGCAGTATTTT
CASRDRGLWDTQYF
>14|-|TRBJ2-7|-|TRBV27
TGTGCCAGCAGTTTACGGGGTGAAGTCTACGAGCAGTACTTC
CASSLRGEVYEQYF
>14|-|TRBJ1-4|TRBD1|TRBV19
TGTGCCGGATTCCGGGACAGGGGATACGAAAAACTGTTTTTT
CAGFRDRGYEKLFF
>17|-|TRBJ2-2|-|TRBV10-3
TGTGCCATCAGTACCCACCGGGACGGAGGGACCCCCGGGGAGCTGTTTTTT
CAISTHRDGGTPGELFF
>15|-|TRBJ2-6|-|TRBV9
TGTGCCAGCAGCGCCCTTGGGGCAGGGGCCAACGTCCTGACTTTC
CASSALGAGANVLTF